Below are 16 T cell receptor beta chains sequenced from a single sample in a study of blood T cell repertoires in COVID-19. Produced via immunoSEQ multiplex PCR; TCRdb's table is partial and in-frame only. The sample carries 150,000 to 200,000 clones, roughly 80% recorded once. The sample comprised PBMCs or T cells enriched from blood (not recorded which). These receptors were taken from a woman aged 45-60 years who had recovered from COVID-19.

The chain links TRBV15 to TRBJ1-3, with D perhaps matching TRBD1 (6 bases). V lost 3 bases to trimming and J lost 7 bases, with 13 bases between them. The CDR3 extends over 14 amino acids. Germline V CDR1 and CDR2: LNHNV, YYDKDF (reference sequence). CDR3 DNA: TGTGCCACCAGCAGGGGGGCCCAATGGAACACCATATATTTT. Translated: CATSRGAQWNTIYF. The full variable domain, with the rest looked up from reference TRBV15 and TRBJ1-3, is DAMVIQNPRYQVTQFGKPVTLSCSQTLNHNVMYWYQQKSSQAPKLLFHYYDKDFNNEADTPDNFQSRRPNTSFCFLDIRSPGLGDTAMYLCATSRGAQWNTIYFGEGSWLTVV.

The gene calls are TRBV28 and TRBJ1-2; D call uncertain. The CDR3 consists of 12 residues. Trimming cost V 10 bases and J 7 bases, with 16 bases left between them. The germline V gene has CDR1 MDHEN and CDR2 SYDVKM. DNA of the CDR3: TGTGCCACCTTTCTTCCCCCCAGTGGCTACACCTTC. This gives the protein CATFLPPSGYTF.

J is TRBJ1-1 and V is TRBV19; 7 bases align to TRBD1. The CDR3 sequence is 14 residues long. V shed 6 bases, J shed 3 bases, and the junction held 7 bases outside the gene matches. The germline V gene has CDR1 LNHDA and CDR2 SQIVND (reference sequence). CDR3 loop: CASRFRGLDTEAFF. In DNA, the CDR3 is TGTGCCAGTAGGTTTAGGGGGCTGGACACTGAAGCTTTCTTT.

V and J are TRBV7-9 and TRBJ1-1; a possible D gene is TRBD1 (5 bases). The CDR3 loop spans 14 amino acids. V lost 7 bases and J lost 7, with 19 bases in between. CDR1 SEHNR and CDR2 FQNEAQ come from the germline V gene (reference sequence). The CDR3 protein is CASTEAGGKGEAFF. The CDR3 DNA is TGTGCCAGCACGGAAGCCGGGGGAAAGGGTGAAGCTTTCTTT.

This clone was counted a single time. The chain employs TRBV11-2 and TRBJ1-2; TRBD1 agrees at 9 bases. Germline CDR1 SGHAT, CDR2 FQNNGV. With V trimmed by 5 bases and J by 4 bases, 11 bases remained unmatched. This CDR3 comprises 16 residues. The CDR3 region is CASSRGTTGQGYGYTF. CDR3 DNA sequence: TGTGCCAGCAGCCGCGGAACCACGGGACAGGGCTATGGCTACACCTTC.

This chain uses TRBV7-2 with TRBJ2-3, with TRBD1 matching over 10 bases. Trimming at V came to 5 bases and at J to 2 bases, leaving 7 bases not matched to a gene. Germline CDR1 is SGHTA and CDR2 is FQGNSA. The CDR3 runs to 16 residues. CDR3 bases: TGTGCCAGCAGCGCCGGGGACAGGGGATACACAGATACGCAGTATTTT. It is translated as CASSAGDRGYTDTQYF.

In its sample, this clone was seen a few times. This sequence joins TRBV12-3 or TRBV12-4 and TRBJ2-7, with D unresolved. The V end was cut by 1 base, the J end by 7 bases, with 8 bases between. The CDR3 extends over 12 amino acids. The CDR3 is CASSLGTGEQYV. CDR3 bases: TGTGCCAGCAGTTTAGGCACCGGGGAGCAGTACGTC.

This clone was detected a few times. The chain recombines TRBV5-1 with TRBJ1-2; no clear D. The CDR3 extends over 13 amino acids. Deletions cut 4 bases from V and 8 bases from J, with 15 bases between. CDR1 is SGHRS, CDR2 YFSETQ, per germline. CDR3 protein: CASSPLGAYGYTF. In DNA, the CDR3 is TGCGCCAGCAGCCCATTGGGAGCTTACGGCTACACCTTC.

The CDR3 DNA reads TGTGCCAGCAGGTCTCTCATGGGGGGGGATGACACTGAAGCTTTCTTT. As protein: CASRSLMGGDDTEAFF. The chain carries TRBV27 and TRBJ1-1, with D possibly TRBD1 on 5 matching bases. Germline V gene sequence: CDR1 MNHEY, CDR2 SMNVEV (reference sequence). The CDR3 runs to 16 residues. Trimming left V 6 bases short and J 3 bases short, with 20 bases between.

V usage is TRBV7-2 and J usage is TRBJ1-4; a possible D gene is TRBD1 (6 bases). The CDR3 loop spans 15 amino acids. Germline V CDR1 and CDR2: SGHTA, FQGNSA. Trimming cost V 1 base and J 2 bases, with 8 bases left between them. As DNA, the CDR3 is TGTGCCAGCAGCTTAGGGGGGCTGACTAATGAAAAACTGTTTTTT. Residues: CASSLGGLTNEKLFF.

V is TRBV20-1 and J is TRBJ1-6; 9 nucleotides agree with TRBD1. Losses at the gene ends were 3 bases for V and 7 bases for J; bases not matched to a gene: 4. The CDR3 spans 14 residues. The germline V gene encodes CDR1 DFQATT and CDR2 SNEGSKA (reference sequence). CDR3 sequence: CSASRGQGNSPLHF. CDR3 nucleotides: TGCAGTGCTAGTCGGGGACAGGGCAATTCACCCCTCCACTTT.

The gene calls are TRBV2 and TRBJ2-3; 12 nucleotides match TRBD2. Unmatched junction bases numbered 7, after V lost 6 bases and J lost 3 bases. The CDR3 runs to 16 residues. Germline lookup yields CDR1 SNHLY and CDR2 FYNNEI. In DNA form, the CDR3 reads TGTGCCAGCAGAAAACTAGCGGGAGGTGCGACAGATACGCAGTATTTT. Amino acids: CASRKLAGGATDTQYF. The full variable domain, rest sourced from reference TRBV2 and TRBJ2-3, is EPEVTQTPSHQVTQMGQEVILRCVPISNHLYFYWYRQILGQKVEFLVSFYNNEISEKSEIFDDQFSVERPDGSNFTLKIRSTKLEDSAMYFCASRKLAGGATDTQYFGPGTRLTVL.

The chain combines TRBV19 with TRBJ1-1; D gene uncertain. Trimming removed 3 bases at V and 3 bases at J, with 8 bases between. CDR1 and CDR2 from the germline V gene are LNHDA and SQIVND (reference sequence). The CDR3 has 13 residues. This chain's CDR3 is CASSMGRYTEAFF. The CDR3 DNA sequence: TGTGCCAGTAGTATGGGCAGGTACACTGAAGCTTTCTTT.

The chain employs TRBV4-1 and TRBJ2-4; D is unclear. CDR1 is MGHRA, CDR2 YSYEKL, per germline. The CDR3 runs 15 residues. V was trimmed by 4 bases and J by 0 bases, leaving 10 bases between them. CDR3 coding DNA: TGCGCCAGCAGCCTAAACAGCTTAGCCAAAAACATTCAGTACTTC. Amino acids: CASSLNSLAKNIQYF.

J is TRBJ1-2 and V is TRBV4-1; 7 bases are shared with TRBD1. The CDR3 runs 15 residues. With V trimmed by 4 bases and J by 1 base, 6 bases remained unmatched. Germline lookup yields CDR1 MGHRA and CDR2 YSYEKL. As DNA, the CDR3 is TGCGCCAGCAGCCTCAGCACAGGGGATAACTATGGCTACACCTTC. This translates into CASSLSTGDNYGYTF.

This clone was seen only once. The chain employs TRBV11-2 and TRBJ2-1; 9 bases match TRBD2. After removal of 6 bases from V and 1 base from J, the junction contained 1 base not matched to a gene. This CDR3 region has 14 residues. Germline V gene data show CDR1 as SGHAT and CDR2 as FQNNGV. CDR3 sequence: CASSTSGSYNEQFF. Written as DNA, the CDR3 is TGTGCCAGCAGTACTAGCGGGTCCTACAATGAGCAGTTCTTC.